One sample yielded the 27 T cell receptor beta chains listed below, sequenced in a study of blood T cells in healthy people across ages. Next came a second PCR, run for roughly 7 to 12 cycles, which used a sample-barcoded 5' primer along with a J-beta primer mix. MiXCR, applied by TCRdb to the 5' RACE reads, yields one record per CDR3 protein. The sample consists of fewer than 800,000 distinct CDR3 sequences, roughly 21% of them appearing once. Sequences were obtained from blood. These receptors all come from an older man in good health.

There are a few counts of this clonotype. V usage is TRBV7-9 and J usage is TRBJ2-1; 14 nucleotides match TRBD2. Germline values: CDR1 SEHNR, CDR2 FQNEAQ (reference sequence). Trimming took 4 bases from V and 9 from J; bases not matched to a gene: 11. The CDR3 extends over 17 amino acids. CDR3 DNA: TGTGCCAGCAGCTCGACTAGCGGGAGGGCTGGTATGGTTGAGCAGTTCTTC. Translating it yields CASSSTSGRAGMVEQFF.

This chain joins TRBV6-6 and TRBJ1-5; D is uncertain. V was shortened by 5 bases and J by 4 bases, with 6 bases between the two germline ends. This CDR3 has 12 amino acids. From germline, CDR1 is MNHNY and CDR2 SVGAGI (reference sequence). The CDR3 region is CASSTDNQPQHF. The CDR3 DNA reads TGTGCCAGCAGTACAGATAATCAGCCCCAGCATTTT.

This clonotype was observed a handful of times. J is TRBJ1-1 and V is TRBV5-1, with D perhaps matching TRBD1 (6 bases). Deletions cut 4 bases from V and 0 bases from J, with 13 bases between. Germline V gives CDR1 SGHRS, CDR2 YFSETQ. The length of the CDR3 is 15 residues. CDR3 in amino acids: CASSVSGQLNTEAFF. The CDR3 nucleotides read TGCGCCAGCAGCGTCTCCGGACAGCTGAACACTGAAGCTTTCTTT. Filled out from reference TRBV5-1 and TRBJ1-1, the complete variable domain reads KAGVTQTPRYLIKTRGQQVTLSCSPISGHRSVSWYQQTPGQGLQFLFEYFSETQRNKGNFPGRFSGRQFSNSRSEMNVSTLELGDSALYLCASSVSGQLNTEAFFGQGTRLTVV.

As to this clonotype: A junction end diverges from the germline sequence, so it may reflect a read error. The J gene is TRBJ2-1, the V gene TRBV28; D unclear. Germline-derived CDR1 and CDR2 are MDHEN and SYDVKM. The length of the CDR3 is 11 residues. CDR3 in amino acids: CVSSETGLRFF. CDR3 bases: TGTGTCAGCAGTGAAACGGGCCTGCGGTTCTTC.

The DNA of the CDR3 is TGCGCCAGCAGAAAAACCGGTAACTCCTACGAGCAGTACTTC. Translating gives CASRKTGNSYEQYF. The chain uses TRBV5-1 and TRBJ2-7; D not certain. Trimming removed 5 bases from V and 0 bases from J, with 12 bases in between. This CDR3 spans 14 amino acids. From germline, CDR1 is SGHRS and CDR2 YFSETQ.

This clonotype was counted a few times. The chain carries TRBV11-1 and TRBJ2-2, with unresolved D. Germline lookup yields CDR1 SGHAT and CDR2 FQDESV (reference sequence). V was shortened by 5 bases and J by 5 bases, with 9 bases between the two germline ends. CDR3 length: 13 amino acids. This chain's CDR3 is CASSTSRTGELFF. DNA for the CDR3: TGTGCCAGCAGCACGTCCCGGACCGGGGAGCTGTTTTTT.

This clonotype was counted many times. The V call is TRBV29-1, the J call TRBJ2-5, with D possibly being TRBD1 (6 bases). The J call may be in error: the DNA end matches TRBJ2-1 better. The germline V gene encodes CDR1 SQVTM and CDR2 ANQGSEA. The CDR3 extends over 12 amino acids. Here the CDR3 DNA reads TGCAGCGTTGAAGAACAGGGCAATGAGCAGTTCTTC. Translation: CSVEEQGNEQFF.

CDR3: CASSEFGARDTQYF. The CDR3, as DNA: TGTGCCAGCAGTGAATTCGGGGCGCGGGATACGCAGTATTTT. The chain recombines TRBV25-1 with TRBJ2-3; D is perhaps TRBD1 or TRBD2 (5 bases each). The V and J ends lost 1 base and 6 bases respectively, with 11 bases between them. CDR1 MGHDK and CDR2 SYGVNS come from the germline V gene. This CDR3 has 14 residues.

This clonotype was observed many times. This chain connects TRBV5-1 to TRBJ1-4; D perhaps matches TRBD1 (5 bases). The V end was cut by 0 bases, the J end by 4 bases, with 7 bases between. The CDR3 is 14 residues long. CDR1 and CDR2 (germline): SGHRS, YFSETQ. This chain's CDR3 is CASSLGGNNEKLFF. The CDR3, as DNA: TGCGCCAGCAGCTTGGGGGGGAATAATGAAAAACTGTTTTTT.

The genes are TRBV20-1 and TRBJ2-1; a possible D gene is TRBD2 (6 bases). The J call may be incorrect, as the DNA end agrees better with TRBJ2-7. Germline V CDR1 and CDR2: DFQATT, SNEGSKA (reference sequence). This CDR3 contains 13 residues. The CDR3 reads CSARAGTSYEQYF. The CDR3, as DNA: TGCAGTGCTAGGGCTGGGACTTCCTACGAGCAGTACTTC.

The chain combines TRBV19 with TRBJ2-1; D perhaps matches TRBD1 (6 bases). The CDR3 spans 15 residues. Germline V CDR1 and CDR2: LNHDA, SQIVND (reference sequence). Trimming took 6 bases from V and 2 from J, leaving 14 bases between them. CDR3 sequence reads: CASRLWGTPYNEQFF. In DNA, the CDR3 is TGTGCCAGTAGGCTATGGGGGACACCCTACAATGAGCAGTTCTTC.

The V gene is TRBV6-5, the J gene TRBJ2-5, with D perhaps TRBD1 (6 bases). The CDR3 loop spans 17 amino acids. Trimming removed 4 bases at V and 1 base at J, with 19 bases between. Germline lookup yields CDR1 MNHEY and CDR2 SVGAGI. DNA of the CDR3: TGTGCCAGCAGTTTAACCCAAGGACAGACCTCCCAAGAGACCCAGTACTTC. Protein: CASSLTQGQTSQETQYF.

This rearrangement joins TRBV5-1 to TRBJ2-2; 7 bases are a match to TRBD2. The trim removed 7 bases at V and 0 bases at J, leaving 15 bases unmatched. CDR1 SGHRS and CDR2 YFSETQ come from the germline V gene. This CDR3 is 18 amino acids long. In DNA form, the CDR3 reads TGCGCCAGCTCCTACACGCCTGGCGGGAGTGCGAACACCGGGGAGCTGTTTTTT. Translated: CASSYTPGGSANTGELFF.

This rearrangement joins TRBV6-5 to TRBJ2-5, with D unresolved. Per the germline V gene, CDR1 is MNHEY and CDR2 is SVGAGI. This CDR3 spans 12 amino acids. V lost 8 bases and J 5 bases, leaving 12 bases between the germline ends. The CDR3 region is CASSAGWETQYF. CDR3 nucleotides: TGTGCCAGCTCGGCAGGTTGGGAGACCCAGTACTTC.

This clonotype was detected a few times. The rearrangement joins TRBV4-1 to TRBJ2-5; D remains unclear. Germline V CDR1 and CDR2: MGHRA, YSYEKL. This CDR3 comprises 14 residues. V was clipped by 0 bases and J by 2 bases, with 7 bases between them. CDR3 in amino acids: CASSQDNLQETQYF. Here the CDR3 DNA reads TGCGCCAGCAGCCAAGATAACCTTCAAGAGACCCAGTACTTC.

V is TRBV10-3 and J is TRBJ2-3, with 7 bases fitting TRBD1. The CDR3 covers 16 residues. V lost 2 bases to trimming and J lost 0 bases; unmatched junction nucleotides: 5. Germline V gene data show CDR1 as ENHRY and CDR2 as SYGVKD. The CDR3 sequence: CAISERGHPSTDTQYF. Written as DNA, the CDR3 is TGTGCCATCAGTGAGAGGGGGCATCCCAGCACAGATACGCAGTATTTT.

In the case of this clonotype: A clone one base away is much larger, so this may be a read error. The V call is TRBV5-1, the J call TRBJ2-1; the D gene is possibly TRBD2 (6 bases). CDR1 and CDR2 (germline): SGHRS, YFSETQ. V lost 3 bases and J lost 4, with 14 bases in between. The CDR3 has 15 amino acids. CDR3 sequence reads: CASSSGASVYNEQFF. CDR3 DNA sequence: TGCGCCAGCAGCTCCGGGGCTAGCGTATACAATGAGCAGTTCTTC.

The chain uses TRBV12-3 or TRBV12-4 and TRBJ2-7; 8 bases map to TRBD1. The junction had 5 bases not matched to a gene; V was cut back by 6 bases and J by 1 base. This CDR3 comprises 14 residues. CDR3: CASRTGELSYEQYF. In DNA form, the CDR3 reads TGTGCCAGCAGGACAGGGGAATTGTCCTACGAGCAGTACTTC.

Concerning this clonotype itself: A much larger clone is a single base away; this may be a read error. The CDR3 sequence: CASGQAAGSQEQFF. In nucleotides, the CDR3 is TGTGCCAGCGGCCAAGCGGCTGGGAGCCAAGAGCAGTTCTTC. The chain recombines TRBV3-1 with TRBJ2-1; maybe TRBD2 (5 bases). The CDR3 sequence is 14 residues long. Germline lookup yields CDR1 LGHDT and CDR2 YNNKEL (reference sequence).

A few counts support this clonotype. The chain carries TRBV7-8 and TRBJ1-2, with 9 nucleotides matching TRBD1. Germline V CDR1 and CDR2: SGHVS, FQNEAQ. Trimming at V came to 4 bases and at J to 4 bases, leaving 7 bases not matched to a gene. The CDR3 contains 15 residues. CDR3 amino acids: CASSSVTGGGYGYTF. CDR3 DNA: TGTGCCAGCAGCTCGGTGACAGGGGGAGGCTATGGCTACACCTTC.

This clonotype was seen more than once but under ten times. The chain is built from TRBV3-1 and TRBJ1-1; no firm D call. Per germline, CDR1 LGHDT and CDR2 YNNKEL (reference sequence). Trimming pared 4 bases from V and 2 bases from J, leaving 8 bases between. The CDR3 consists of 13 residues. CDR3 in DNA: TGTGCCAGCAGCCCCGACGTCAACACTGAAGCTTTCTTT. Amino acid sequence: CASSPDVNTEAFF.

This clonotype has just a few counts. The chain is built from TRBV28 and TRBJ1-2; no reliable D call. The germline V gene has CDR1 MDHEN and CDR2 SYDVKM. CDR3 size: 16 residues. V was trimmed by 3 bases and J by 5 bases, leaving 19 bases between them. CDR3 amino acids: CASSFVISIKEYGYTF. The CDR3 DNA is TGTGCCAGCAGTTTCGTTATAAGTATCAAGGAGTATGGCTACACCTTC.

The chain has TRBV7-2 and TRBJ2-3, with a possible D match to TRBD1 (5 bases). The CDR3 is 14 amino acids. The germline gives CDR1 SGHTA, CDR2 FQGNSA. V lost 8 bases and J 4 bases, leaving 16 bases between the germline ends. The CDR3 loop reads CASPRGTWPDTQYF. CDR3 DNA sequence: TGTGCCAGCCCAAGGGGAACGTGGCCAGATACGCAGTATTTT. The whole variable domain, remainder taken from reference TRBV7-2 and TRBJ2-3, is GAGVSQSPSNKVTEKGKDVELRCDPISGHTALYWYRQSLGQGLEFLIYFQGNSAPDKSGLPSDRFSAERTGGSVSTLTIQRTQQEDSAVYLCASPRGTWPDTQYFGPGTRLTVL.

This clonotype showed up just a few times. The chain is built from TRBV2 and TRBJ1-1, with D hard to call. The CDR3 loop spans 11 amino acids. The ends were cut back, 4 bases at V and 8 bases at J, with 8 bases in the middle. The germline V gene encodes CDR1 SNHLY and CDR2 FYNNEI. Here the CDR3 DNA reads TGTGCCAGCAGTGGCGACGGGGAAGCTTTCTTT. This codes for CASSGDGEAFF.

This clonotype was seen more than once but under ten times. The chain links TRBV7-2 to TRBJ1-4; 8 bases agree with TRBD1. With 5 bases clipped from V and 6 bases from J, the junction kept 8 bases outside the gene matches. The CDR3 totals 15 residues. Looked up from germline, CDR1 is SGHTA and CDR2 is FQGNSA. The CDR3: CASSRQVGQDEKLFF. The CDR3, as DNA: TGTGCCAGCAGCCGCCAGGTGGGACAGGATGAAAAACTGTTTTTT.

The chain recombines TRBV15 with TRBJ1-4; 8 bases line up with TRBD1. The ends lost 6 bases at V and 7 bases at J; junction bases unmatched: 7. Germline-derived CDR1 and CDR2 are LNHNV and YYDKDF (reference sequence). The CDR3 has 14 amino acids. CDR3 nucleotides: TGTGCCACCAGGCAGACAGGGGATAGTGAAAAACTGTTTTTT. This gives the protein CATRQTGDSEKLFF.

A remark on this clonotype: One junction end disagrees with the germline gene, perhaps due to a read error. The genes are TRBV7-2 and TRBJ1-1; no clear D. This CDR3 has 15 residues. Germline CDR1 is SGHTA and CDR2 is FQGNSA. The CDR3 loop is CAGSLLGQSNTEAFF. The CDR3 bases are TGTGCCGGCAGCTTATTAGGTCAGTCGAACACTGAAGCTTTCTTT.